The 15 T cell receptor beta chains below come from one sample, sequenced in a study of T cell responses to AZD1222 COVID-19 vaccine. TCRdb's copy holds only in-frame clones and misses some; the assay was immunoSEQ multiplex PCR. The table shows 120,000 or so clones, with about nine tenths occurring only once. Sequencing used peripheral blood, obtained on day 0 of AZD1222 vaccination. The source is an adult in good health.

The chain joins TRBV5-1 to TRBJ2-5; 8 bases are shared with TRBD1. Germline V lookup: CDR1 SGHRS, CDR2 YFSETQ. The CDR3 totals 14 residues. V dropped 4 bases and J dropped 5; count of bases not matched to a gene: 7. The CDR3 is CASSADRVSETQYF. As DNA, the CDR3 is TGCGCCAGCAGCGCGGACAGGGTCTCGGAGACCCAGTACTTC.

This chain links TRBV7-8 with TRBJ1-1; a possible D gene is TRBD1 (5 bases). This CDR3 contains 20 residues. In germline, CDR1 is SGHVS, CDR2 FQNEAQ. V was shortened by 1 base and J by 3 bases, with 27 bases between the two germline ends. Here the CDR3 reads CASSLEPLPEGLSPDTEAFF. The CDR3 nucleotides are TGTGCCAGCAGCTTAGAGCCCCTCCCGGAGGGGCTGTCCCCCGACACTGAAGCTTTCTTT.

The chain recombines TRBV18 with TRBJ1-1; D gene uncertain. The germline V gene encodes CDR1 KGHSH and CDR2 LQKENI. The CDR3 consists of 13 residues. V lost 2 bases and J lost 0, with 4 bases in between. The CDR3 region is CASSPLLNTEAFF. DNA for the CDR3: TGTGCCAGCTCACCATTGTTGAACACTGAAGCTTTCTTT.

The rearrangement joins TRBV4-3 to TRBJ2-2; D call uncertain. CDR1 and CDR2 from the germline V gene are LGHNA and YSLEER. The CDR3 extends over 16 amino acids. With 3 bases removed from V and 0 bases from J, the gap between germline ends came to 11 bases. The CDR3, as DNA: TGCGCCAGCAGCCAGGGCATAGGTACGAACACCGGGGAGCTGTTTTTT. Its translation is CASSQGIGTNTGELFF.

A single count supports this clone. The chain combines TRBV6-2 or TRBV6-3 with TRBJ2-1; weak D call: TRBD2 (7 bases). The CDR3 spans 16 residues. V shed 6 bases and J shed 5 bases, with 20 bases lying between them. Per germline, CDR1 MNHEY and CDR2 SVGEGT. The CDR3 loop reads CASSRRGAPGNNEQFF. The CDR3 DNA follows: TGTGCCAGCAGCCGCCGGGGGGCCCCGGGAAACAATGAGCAGTTCTTC.

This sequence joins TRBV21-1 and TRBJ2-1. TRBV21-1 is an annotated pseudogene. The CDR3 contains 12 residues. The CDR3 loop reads CASPPKDNEQFF. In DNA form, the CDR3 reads TGTGCCAGCCCCCCCAAGGACAATGAGCAGTTCTTC.

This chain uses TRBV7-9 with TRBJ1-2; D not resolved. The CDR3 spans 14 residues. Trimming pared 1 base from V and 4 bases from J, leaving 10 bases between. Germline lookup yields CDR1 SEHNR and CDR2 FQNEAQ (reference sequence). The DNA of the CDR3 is TGTGCCAGCAGCTTAGTGGAGGGATCCTATGGCTACACCTTC. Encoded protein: CASSLVEGSYGYTF.

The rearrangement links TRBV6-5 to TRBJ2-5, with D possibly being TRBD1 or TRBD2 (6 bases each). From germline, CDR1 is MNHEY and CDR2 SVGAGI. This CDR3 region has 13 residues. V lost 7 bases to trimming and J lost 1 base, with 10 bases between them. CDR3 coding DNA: TGTGCCAGCAACAAGGGGGGCCAAGAGACCCAGTACTTC. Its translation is CASNKGGQETQYF.

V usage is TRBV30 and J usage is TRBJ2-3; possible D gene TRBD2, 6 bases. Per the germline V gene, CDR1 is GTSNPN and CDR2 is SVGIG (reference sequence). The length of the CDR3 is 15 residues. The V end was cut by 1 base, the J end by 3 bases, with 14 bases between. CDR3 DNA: TGTGCCTGGAGTGGATCGGGGGAAGAGACAGATACGCAGTATTTT. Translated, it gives CAWSGSGEETDTQYF.

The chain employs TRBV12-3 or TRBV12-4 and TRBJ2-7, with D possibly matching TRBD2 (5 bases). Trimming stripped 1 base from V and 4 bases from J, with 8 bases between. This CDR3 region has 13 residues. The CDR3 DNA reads TGTGCCAGCAGTTTAGGAGGGATTTACGAGCAGTACTTC. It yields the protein CASSLGGIYEQYF.

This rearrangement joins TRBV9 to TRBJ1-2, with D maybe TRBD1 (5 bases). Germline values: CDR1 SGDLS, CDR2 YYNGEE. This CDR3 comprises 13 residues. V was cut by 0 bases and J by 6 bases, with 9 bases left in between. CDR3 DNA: TGTGCCAGCAGCGTAGACACAGGAAATGGCTACACCTTC. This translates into CASSVDTGNGYTF.

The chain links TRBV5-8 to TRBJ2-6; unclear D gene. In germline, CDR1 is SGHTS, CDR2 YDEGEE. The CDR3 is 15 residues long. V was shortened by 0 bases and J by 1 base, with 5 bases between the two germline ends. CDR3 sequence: CASSLDGSGANVLTF. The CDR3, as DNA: TGTGCCAGCAGCTTGGACGGGTCTGGGGCCAACGTCCTGACTTTC.

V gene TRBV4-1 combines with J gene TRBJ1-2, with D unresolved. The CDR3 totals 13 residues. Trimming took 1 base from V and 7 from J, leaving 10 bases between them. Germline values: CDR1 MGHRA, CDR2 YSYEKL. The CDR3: CASSQAPGPGYTF. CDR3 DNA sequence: TGCGCCAGCAGCCAAGCTCCCGGGCCTGGCTACACCTTC.

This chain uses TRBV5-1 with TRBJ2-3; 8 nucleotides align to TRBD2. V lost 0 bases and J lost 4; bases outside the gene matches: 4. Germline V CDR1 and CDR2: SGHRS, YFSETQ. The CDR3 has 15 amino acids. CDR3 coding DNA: TGCGCCAGCAGCTTGGTAGCGGGGAGTGCAGATACGCAGTATTTT. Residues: CASSLVAGSADTQYF.

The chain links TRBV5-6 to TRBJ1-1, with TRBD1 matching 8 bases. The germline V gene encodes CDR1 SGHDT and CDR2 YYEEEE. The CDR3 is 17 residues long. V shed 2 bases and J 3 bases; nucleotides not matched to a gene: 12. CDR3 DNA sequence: TGTGCCAGCAGCTTACTGGTTACGGACAGGGAGGACACTGAAGCTTTCTTT. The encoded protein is CASSLLVTDREDTEAFF. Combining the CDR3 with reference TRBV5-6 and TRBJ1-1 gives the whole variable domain DAGVTQSPTHLIKTRGQQVTLRCSPKSGHDTVSWYQQALGQGPQFIFQYYEEEERQRGNFPDRFSGHQFPNYSSELNVNALLLGDSALYLCASSLLVTDREDTEAFFGQGTRLTVV.